These 3 T cell receptor beta chains originate from one sample sequenced in a study of identical twins. TCRdb re-called the 5' RACE reads through MiXCR, storing one row per CDR3 protein. The table includes over 500,000 distinct CDR3 sequences, roughly a fifth detected once. Separately, the same data were catalogued under a study of T cells expressing NK-cell markers.

Sequenced material: CD4+ T cells sorted from blood. All receptors derive from a woman aged 18-35 years in good health.

V gene TRBV20-1 combines with J gene TRBJ1-2, with D possibly being TRBD1 (6 bases). This CDR3 is built from 11 residues. Germline CDR1 and CDR2: DFQATT and SNEGSKA (reference sequence). The V gene lost 6 bases and the J gene lost 6 bases, with 11 bases spanning the gap. CDR3 DNA sequence: TGCAGTGCCATGGGGGCGGATGGCTACACCTTC. Amino acid sequence: CSAMGADGYTF.

This clonotype turned up a few times. The chain combines TRBV20-1 with TRBJ2-3, with TRBD2 as a possible D gene (5 bases). Germline CDR1 and CDR2: DFQATT and SNEGSKA (reference sequence). The V and J ends lost 3 bases and 3 bases respectively, with 13 bases between them. The CDR3 consists of 14 residues. In DNA, the CDR3 is TGCAGTGCTAGGCACCGGGGTCAGACAGATACGCAGTATTTT. It translates to CSARHRGQTDTQYF.

This clonotype showed up just a few times. The rearrangement joins TRBV7-2 to TRBJ2-7, with 8 nucleotides matching TRBD1. This CDR3 has 14 residues. CDR1 is SGHTA, CDR2 FQGNSA, per germline. The V segment lost 4 bases and the J segment 0 bases; nucleotides outside the gene matches: 2. CDR3 amino acids: CASSWTGSSYEQYF. CDR3 nucleotide sequence: TGTGCCAGCAGCTGGACAGGGAGCTCCTACGAGCAGTACTTC. The whole variable domain, filled in from reference TRBV7-2 and TRBJ2-7, reads GAGVSQSPSNKVTEKGKDVELRCDPISGHTALYWYRQSLGQGLEFLIYFQGNSAPDKSGLPSDRFSAERTGGSVSTLTIQRTQQEDSAVYLCASSWTGSSYEQYFGPGTRLTVT.